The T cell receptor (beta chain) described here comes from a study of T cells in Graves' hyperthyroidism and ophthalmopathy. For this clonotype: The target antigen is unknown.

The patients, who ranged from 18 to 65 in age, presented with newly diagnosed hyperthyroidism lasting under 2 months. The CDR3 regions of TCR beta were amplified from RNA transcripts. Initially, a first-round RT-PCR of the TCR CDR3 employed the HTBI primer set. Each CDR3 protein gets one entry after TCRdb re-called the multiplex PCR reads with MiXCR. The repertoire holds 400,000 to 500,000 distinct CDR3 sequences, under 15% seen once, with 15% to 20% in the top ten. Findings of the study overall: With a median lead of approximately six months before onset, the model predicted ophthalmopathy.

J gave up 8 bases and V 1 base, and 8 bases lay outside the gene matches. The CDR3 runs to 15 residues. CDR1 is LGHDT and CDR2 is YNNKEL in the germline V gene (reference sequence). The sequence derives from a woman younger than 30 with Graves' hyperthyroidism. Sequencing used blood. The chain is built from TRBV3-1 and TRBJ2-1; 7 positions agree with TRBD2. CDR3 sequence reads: CASSQGTSFLDEQFF. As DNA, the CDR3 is TGTGCCAGCAGCCAAGGGACTAGTTTTTTGGATGAGCAGTTCTTC.